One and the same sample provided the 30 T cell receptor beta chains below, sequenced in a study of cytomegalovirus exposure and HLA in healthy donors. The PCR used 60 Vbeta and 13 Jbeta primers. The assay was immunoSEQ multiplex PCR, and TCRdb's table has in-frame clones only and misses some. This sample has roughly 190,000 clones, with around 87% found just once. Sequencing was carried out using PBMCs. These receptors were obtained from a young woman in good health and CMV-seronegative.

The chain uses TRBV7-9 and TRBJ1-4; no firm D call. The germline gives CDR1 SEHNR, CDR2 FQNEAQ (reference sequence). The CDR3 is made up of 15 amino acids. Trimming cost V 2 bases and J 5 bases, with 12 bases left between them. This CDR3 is CASSLQDLQNEKLFF. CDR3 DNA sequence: TGTGCCAGCAGCTTACAAGACTTACAAAATGAAAAACTGTTTTTT.

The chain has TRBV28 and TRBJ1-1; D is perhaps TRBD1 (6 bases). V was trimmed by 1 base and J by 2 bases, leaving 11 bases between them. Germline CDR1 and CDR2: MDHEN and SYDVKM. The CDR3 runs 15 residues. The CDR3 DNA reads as TGTGCCAGCAGTTTATTGGACAGAATCAACACTGAAGCTTTCTTT. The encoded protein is CASSLLDRINTEAFF.

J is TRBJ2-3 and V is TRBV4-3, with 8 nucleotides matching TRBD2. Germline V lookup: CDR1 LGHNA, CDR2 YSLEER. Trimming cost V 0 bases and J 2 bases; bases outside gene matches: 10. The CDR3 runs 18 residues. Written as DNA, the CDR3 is TGCGCCAGCAGCCAAGATTACCCCAGTAGCGGGATCACAGATACGCAGTATTTT. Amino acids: CASSQDYPSSGITDTQYF.

This CDR3 reads CASSLAGSGNTIYF. In nucleotides, the CDR3 is TGTGCCAGCAGCTTGGCGGGGAGCGGAAACACCATATATTTT. This chain joins TRBV5-5 and TRBJ1-3; D remains ambiguous. CDR1 SGHKS and CDR2 YYEKEE come from the germline V gene (reference sequence). The CDR3 consists of 14 residues. Trimming pared 0 bases from V and 4 bases from J, leaving 8 bases between.

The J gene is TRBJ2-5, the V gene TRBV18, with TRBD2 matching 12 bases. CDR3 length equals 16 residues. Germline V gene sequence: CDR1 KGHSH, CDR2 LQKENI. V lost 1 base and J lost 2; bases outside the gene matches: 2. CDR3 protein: CASSPRTSGAQETQYF. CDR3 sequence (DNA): TGTGCCAGCTCACCACGGACTAGCGGGGCACAAGAGACCCAGTACTTC.

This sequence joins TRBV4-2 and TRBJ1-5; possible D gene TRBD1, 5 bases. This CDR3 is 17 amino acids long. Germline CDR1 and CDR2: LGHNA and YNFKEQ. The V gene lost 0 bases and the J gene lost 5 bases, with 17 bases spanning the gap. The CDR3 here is CASSQDSGQGFHQPQHF. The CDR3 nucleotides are TGTGCCAGCAGCCAAGATTCAGGACAAGGTTTTCATCAGCCCCAGCATTTT.

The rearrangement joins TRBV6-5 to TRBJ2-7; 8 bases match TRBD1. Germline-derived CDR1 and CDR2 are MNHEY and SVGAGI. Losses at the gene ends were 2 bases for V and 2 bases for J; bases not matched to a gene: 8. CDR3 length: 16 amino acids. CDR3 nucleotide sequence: TGTGCCAGCAGTTACAACGGACAGGGTAACCCCTACGAGCAGTACTTC. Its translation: CASSYNGQGNPYEQYF.

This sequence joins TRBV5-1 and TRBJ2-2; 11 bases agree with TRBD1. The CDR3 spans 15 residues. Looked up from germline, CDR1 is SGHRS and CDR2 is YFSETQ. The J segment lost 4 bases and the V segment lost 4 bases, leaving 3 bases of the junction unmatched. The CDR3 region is CASSRGTGGTGELFF. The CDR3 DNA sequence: TGCGCCAGCAGCCGTGGGACAGGGGGCACCGGGGAGCTGTTTTTT.

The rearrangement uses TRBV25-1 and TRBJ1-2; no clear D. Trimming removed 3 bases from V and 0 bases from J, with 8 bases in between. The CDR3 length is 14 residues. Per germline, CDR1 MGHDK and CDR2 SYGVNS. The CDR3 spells CASSEPGTNYGYTF. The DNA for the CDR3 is TGTGCCAGCAGTGAGCCGGGGACTAACTATGGCTACACCTTC.

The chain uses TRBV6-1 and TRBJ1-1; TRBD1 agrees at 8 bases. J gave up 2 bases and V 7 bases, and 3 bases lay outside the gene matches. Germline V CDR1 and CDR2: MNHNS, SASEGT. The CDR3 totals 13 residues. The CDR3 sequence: CASIDRGNTEAFF. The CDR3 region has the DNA TGTGCCAGCATCGACAGGGGCAACACTGAAGCTTTCTTT.

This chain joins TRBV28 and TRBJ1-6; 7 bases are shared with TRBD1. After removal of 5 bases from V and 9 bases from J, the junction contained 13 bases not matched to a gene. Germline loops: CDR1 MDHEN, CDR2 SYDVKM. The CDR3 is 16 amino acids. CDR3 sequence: CASSTLLQGRGSPLHF. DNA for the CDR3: TGTGCCAGCAGTACTCTCTTACAGGGGCGGGGTTCACCCCTCCACTTT.

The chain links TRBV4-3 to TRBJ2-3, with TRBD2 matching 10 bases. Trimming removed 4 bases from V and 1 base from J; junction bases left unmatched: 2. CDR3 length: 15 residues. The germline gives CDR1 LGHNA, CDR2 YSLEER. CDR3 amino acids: CASSLAGGGTDTQYF. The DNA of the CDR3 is TGCGCCAGCAGCCTAGCGGGAGGAGGCACAGATACGCAGTATTTT.

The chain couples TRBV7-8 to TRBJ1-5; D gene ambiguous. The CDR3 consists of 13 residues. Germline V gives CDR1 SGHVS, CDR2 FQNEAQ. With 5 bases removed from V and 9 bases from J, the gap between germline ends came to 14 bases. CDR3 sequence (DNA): TGTGCCAGCAGCGACGCCTCCCTAGGGCCCCAGCATTTT. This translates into CASSDASLGPQHF.

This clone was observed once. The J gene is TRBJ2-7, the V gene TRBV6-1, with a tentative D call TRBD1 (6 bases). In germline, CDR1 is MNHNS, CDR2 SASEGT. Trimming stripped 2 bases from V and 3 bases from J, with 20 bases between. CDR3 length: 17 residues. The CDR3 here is CASSEIQGAGAVYEQYF. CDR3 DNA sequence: TGTGCCAGCAGTGAAATACAGGGAGCAGGGGCTGTCTACGAGCAGTACTTC.

As DNA, the CDR3 is TGTGCCAGTAGTTTTAACAGGGGGCTTGGACCAGATACGCAGTATTTT. It encodes CASSFNRGLGPDTQYF. The chain couples TRBV19 to TRBJ2-3, with 9 bases aligning to TRBD1. V shed 5 bases, J shed 4 bases, and the junction held 10 bases outside the gene matches. The germline V gene has CDR1 LNHDA and CDR2 SQIVND (reference sequence). There are 16 residues in the CDR3.

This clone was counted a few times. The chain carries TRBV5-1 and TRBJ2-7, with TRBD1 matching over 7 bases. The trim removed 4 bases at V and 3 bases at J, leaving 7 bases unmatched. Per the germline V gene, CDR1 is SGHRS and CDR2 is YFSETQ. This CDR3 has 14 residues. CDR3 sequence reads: CASSPGGSGYEQYF. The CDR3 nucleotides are TGCGCCAGCAGCCCAGGGGGTTCCGGCTACGAGCAGTACTTC.

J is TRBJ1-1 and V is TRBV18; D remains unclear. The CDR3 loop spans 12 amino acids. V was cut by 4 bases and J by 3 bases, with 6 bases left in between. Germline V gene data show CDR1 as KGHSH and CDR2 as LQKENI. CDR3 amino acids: CASSRSDTEAFF. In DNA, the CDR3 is TGTGCCAGCTCACGTAGCGACACTGAAGCTTTCTTT.

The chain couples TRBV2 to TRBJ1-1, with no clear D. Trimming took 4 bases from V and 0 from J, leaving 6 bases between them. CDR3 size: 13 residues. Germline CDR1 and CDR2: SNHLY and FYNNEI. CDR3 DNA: TGTGCCAGCAGTGCACAGCTGAACACTGAAGCTTTCTTT. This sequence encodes CASSAQLNTEAFF.

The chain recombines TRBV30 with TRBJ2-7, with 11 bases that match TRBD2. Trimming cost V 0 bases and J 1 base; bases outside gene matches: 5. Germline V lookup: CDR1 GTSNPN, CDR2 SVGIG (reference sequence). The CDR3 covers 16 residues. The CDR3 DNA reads TGTGCCTGGAGTGTGGGGACTAGCGGTTGGTCCTACGAGCAGTACTTC. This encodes CAWSVGTSGWSYEQYF.

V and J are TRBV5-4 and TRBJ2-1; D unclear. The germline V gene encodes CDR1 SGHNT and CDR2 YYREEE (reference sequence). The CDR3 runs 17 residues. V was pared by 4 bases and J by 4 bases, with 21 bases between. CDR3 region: CASSPAGLSRSYNEQFF. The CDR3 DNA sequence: TGTGCCAGCAGCCCTGCTGGGCTCTCCCGTTCTTACAATGAGCAGTTCTTC.

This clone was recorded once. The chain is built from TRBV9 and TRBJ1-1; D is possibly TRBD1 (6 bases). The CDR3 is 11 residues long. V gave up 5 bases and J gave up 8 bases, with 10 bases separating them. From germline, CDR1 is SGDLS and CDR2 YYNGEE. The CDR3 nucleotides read TGTGCCAGCAGTACAGGGCCCGAAGCTTTCTTT. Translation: CASSTGPEAFF.

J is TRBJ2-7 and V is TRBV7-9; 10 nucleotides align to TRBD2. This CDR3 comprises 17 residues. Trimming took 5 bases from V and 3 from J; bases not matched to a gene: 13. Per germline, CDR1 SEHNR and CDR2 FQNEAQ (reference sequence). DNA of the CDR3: TGTGCCAGCAGCCACACCGGACTAGCGGAAGGGGACTACGAGCAGTACTTC. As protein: CASSHTGLAEGDYEQYF. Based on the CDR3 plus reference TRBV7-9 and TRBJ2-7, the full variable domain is DTGVSQNPRHKITKRGQNVTFRCDPISEHNRLYWYRQTLGQGPEFLTYFQNEAQLEKSRLLSDRFSAERPKGSFSTLEIQRTEQGDSAMYLCASSHTGLAEGDYEQYFGPGTRLTVT.

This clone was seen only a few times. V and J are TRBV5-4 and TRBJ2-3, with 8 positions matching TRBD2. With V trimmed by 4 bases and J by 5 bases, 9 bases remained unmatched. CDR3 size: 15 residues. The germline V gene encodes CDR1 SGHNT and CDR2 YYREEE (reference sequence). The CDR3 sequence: CASSPIAGLGDTQYF. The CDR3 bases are TGTGCCAGCAGCCCCATAGCGGGACTGGGAGATACGCAGTATTTT. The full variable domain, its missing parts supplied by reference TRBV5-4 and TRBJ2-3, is ETGVTQSPTHLIKTRGQQVTLRCSSQSGHNTVSWYQQALGQGPQFIFQYYREEENGRGNFPPRFSGLQFPNYSSELNVNALELDDSALYLCASSPIAGLGDTQYFGPGTRLTVL.

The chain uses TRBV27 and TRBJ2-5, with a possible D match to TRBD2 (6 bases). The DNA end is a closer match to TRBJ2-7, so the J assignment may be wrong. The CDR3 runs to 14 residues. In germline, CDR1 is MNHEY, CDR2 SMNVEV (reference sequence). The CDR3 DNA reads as TGTGCCAGCAGCTCGGGGACTCTAGAGGACGAGCAGTACTTC. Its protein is CASSSGTLEDEQYF.

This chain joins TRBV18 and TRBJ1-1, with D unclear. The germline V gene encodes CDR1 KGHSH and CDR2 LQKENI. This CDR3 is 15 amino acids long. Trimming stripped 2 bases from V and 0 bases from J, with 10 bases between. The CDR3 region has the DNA TGTGCCAGCTCACCATCGACAAACATGAACACTGAAGCTTTCTTT. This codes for CASSPSTNMNTEAFF.

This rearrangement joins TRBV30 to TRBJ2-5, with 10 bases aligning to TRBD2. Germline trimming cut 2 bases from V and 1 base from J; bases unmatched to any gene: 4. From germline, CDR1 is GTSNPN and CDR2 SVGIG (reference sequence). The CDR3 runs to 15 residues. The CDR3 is CAWSPGTSAQETQYF. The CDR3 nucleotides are TGTGCCTGGAGTCCCGGGACTAGCGCCCAAGAGACCCAGTACTTC.

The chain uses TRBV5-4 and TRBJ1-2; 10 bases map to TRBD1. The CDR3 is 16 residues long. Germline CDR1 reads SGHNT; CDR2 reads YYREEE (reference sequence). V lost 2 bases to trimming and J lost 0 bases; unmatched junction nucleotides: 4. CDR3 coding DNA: TGTGCCAGCAGCTTTACGACAGGGGGCGCTAACTATGGCTACACCTTC. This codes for CASSFTTGGANYGYTF. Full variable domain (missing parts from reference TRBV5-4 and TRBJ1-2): ETGVTQSPTHLIKTRGQQVTLRCSSQSGHNTVSWYQQALGQGPQFIFQYYREEENGRGNFPPRFSGLQFPNYSSELNVNALELDDSALYLCASSFTTGGANYGYTFGSGTRLTVV.

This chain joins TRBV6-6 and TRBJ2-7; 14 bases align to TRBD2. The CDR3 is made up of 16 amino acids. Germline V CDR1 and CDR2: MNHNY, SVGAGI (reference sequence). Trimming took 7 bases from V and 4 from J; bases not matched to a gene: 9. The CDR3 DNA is TGTGCCAGCACCCGGACTAGCGGGAGGACTCCATACGAGCAGTACTTC. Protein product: CASTRTSGRTPYEQYF.

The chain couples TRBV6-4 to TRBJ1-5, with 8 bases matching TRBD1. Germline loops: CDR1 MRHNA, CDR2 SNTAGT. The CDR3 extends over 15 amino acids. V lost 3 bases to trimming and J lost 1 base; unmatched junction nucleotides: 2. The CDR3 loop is CASSEQGGSNQPQHF. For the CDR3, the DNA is TGTGCCAGCAGTGAACAGGGGGGGAGCAATCAGCCCCAGCATTTT.

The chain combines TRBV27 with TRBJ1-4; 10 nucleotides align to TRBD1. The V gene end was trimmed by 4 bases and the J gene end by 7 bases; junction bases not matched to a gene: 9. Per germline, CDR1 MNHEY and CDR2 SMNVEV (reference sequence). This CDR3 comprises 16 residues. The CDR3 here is CASSSRPGQGSEKLFF. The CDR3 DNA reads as TGTGCCAGCAGTTCAAGACCGGGACAGGGGAGTGAAAAACTGTTTTTT.